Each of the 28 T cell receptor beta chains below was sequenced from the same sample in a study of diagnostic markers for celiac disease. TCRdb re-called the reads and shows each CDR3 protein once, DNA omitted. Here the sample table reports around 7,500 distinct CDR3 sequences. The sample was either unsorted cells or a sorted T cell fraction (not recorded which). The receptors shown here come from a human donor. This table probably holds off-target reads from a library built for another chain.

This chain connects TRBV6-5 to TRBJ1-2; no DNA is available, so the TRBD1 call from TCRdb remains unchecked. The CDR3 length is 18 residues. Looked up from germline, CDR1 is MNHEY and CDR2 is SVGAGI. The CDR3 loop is CASSYSGGHPPMPYGYTF.

The CDR3 reads CASSLDAGGPGTQYF. This chain joins TRBV5-1 and TRBJ2-3; TCRdb's D gene call, TRBD2, goes unchecked for lack of DNA. Germline V lookup: CDR1 SGHRS, CDR2 YFSETQ. The CDR3 has 15 amino acids.

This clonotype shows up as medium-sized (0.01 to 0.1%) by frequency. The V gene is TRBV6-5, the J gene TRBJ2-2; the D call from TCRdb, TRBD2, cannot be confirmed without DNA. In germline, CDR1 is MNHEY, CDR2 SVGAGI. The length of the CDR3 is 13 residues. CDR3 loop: CASCFRAHGELFF.

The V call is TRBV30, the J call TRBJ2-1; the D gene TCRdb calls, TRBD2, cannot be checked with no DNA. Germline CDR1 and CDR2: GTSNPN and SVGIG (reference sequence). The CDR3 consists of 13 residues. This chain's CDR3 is CAWRVPGLDEQFF.

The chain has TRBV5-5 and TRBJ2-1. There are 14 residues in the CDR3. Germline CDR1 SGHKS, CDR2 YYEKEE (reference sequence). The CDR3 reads CASSFVSGWGEQFF.

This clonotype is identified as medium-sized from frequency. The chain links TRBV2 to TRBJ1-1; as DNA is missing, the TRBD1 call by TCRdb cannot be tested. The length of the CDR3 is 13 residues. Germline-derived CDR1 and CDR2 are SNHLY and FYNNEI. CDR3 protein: CASRQGLNTEAFF.

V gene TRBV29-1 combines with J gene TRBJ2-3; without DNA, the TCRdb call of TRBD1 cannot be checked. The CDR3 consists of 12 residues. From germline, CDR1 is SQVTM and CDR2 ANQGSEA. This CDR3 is CSVDRGADTQYF.

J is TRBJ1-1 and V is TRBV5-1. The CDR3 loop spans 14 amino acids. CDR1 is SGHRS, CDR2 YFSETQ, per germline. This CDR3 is CASSNILSSTEAFF. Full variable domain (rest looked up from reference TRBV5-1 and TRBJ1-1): KAGVTQTPRYLIKTRGQQVTLSCSPISGHRSVSWYQQTPGQGLQFLFEYFSETQRNKGNFPGRFSGRQFSNSRSEMNVSTLELGDSALYLCASSNILSSTEAFFGQGTRLTVV.

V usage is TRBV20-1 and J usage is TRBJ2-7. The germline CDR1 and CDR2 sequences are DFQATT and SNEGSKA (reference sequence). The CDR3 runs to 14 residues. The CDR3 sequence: CSARGLRESYEQYF.

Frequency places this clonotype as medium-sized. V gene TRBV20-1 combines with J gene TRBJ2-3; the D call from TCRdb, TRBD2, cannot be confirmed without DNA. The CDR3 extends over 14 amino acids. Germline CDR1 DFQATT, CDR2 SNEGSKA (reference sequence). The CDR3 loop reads CSAGLGPLEETQYF.

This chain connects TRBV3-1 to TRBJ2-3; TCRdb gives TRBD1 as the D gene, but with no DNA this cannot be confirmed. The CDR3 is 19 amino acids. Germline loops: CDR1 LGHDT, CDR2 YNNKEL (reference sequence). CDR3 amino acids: CASSQVIADTRSSTDTQYF.

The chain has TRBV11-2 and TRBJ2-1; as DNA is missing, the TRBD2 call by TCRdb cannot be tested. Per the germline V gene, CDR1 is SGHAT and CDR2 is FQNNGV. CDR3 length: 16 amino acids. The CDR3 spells CASSPREREIRNEQFF.

The CDR3 sequence is CASSPGEPSPLHF. The chain has TRBV6-5 and TRBJ1-6; TCRdb's D call of TRBD1 is untestable without DNA. The germline CDR1 and CDR2 sequences are MNHEY and SVGAGI. This CDR3 has 13 residues.

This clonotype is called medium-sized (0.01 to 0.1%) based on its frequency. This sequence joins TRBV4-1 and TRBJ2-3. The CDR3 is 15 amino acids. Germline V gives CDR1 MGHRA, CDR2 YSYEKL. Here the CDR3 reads CASSQDMVDDDTQYF.

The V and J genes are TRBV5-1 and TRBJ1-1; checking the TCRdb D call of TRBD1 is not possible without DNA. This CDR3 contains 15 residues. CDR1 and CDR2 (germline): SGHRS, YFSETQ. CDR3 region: CASSLAALGVTEAFF. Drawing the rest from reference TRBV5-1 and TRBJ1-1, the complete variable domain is KAGVTQTPRYLIKTRGQQVTLSCSPISGHRSVSWYQQTPGQGLQFLFEYFSETQRNKGNFPGRFSGRQFSNSRSEMNVSTLELGDSALYLCASSLAALGVTEAFFGQGTRLTVV.

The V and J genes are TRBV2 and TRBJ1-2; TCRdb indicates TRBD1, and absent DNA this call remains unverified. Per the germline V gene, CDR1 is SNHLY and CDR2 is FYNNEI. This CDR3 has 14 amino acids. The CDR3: CASSEATGGGGYTF.

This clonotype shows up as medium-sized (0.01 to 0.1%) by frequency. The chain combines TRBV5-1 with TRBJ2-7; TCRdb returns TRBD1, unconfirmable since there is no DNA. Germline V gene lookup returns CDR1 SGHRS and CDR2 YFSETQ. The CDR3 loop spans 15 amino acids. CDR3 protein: CASSLQPADGGEQYF.

CDR3 loop: CASSLMEPQETQYF. The rearrangement uses TRBV5-4 and TRBJ2-5. This CDR3 spans 14 amino acids. The V gene's germline CDR1 is SGHNT and CDR2 YYREEE (reference sequence). The variable domain in full, with the rest retrieved from reference TRBV5-4 and TRBJ2-5, is ETGVTQSPTHLIKTRGQQVTLRCSSQSGHNTVSWYQQALGQGPQFIFQYYREEENGRGNFPPRFSGLQFPNYSSELNVNALELDDSALYLCASSLMEPQETQYFGPGTRLLVL.

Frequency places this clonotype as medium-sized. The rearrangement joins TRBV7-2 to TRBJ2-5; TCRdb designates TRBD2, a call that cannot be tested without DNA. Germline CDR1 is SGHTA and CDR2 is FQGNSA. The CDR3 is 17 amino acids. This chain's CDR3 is CASSLHVAGGKGETQYF.

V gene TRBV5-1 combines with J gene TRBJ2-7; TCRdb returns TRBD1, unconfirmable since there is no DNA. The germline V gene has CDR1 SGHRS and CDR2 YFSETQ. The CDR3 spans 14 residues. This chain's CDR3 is CASRVDPSYYEQYF.

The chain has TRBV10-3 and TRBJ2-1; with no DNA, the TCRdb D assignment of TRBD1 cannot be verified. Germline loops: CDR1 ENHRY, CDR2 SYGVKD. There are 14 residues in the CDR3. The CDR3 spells CAISESNDRDEQFF.

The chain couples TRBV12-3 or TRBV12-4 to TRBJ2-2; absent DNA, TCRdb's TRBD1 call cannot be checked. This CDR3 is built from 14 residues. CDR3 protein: CASSLGGRTGELFF.

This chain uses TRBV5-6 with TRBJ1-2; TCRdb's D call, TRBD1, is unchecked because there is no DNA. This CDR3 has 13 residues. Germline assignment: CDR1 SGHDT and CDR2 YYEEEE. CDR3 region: CASSLVGGYGYTF. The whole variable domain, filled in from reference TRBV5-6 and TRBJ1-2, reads DAGVTQSPTHLIKTRGQQVTLRCSPKSGHDTVSWYQQALGQGPQFIFQYYEEEERQRGNFPDRFSGHQFPNYSSELNVNALLLGDSALYLCASSLVGGYGYTFGSGTRLTVV.

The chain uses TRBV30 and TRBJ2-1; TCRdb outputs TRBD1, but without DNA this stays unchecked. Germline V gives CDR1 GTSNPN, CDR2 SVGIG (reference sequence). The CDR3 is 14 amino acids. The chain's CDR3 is CAWEPTPGGGEQFF. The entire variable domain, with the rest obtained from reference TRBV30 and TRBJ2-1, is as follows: SQTIHQWPATLVQPVGSPLSLECTVEGTSNPNLYWYRQAAGRGLQLLFYSVGIGQISSEVPQNLSASRPQDRQFILSSKKLLLSDSGFYLCAWEPTPGGGEQFFGPGTRLTVL.

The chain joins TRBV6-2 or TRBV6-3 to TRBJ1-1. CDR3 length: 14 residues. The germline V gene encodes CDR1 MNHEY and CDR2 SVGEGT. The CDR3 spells CASSYSSLSSEAFF.

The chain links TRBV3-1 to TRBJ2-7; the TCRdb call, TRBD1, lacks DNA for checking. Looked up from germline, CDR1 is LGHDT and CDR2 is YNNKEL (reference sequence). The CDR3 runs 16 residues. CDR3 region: CASSPWMGGSPYEQYF.

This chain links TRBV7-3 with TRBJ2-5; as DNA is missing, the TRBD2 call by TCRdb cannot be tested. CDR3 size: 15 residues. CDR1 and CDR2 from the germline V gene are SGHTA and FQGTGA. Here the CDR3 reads CASSRSVGGKATQYF.

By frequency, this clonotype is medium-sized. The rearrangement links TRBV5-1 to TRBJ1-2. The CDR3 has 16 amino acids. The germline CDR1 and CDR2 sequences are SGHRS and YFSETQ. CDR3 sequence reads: CASQTQGGSGNYGYTF. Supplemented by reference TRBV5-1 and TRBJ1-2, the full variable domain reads KAGVTQTPRYLIKTRGQQVTLSCSPISGHRSVSWYQQTPGQGLQFLFEYFSETQRNKGNFPGRFSGRQFSNSRSEMNVSTLELGDSALYLCASQTQGGSGNYGYTFGSGTRLTVV.